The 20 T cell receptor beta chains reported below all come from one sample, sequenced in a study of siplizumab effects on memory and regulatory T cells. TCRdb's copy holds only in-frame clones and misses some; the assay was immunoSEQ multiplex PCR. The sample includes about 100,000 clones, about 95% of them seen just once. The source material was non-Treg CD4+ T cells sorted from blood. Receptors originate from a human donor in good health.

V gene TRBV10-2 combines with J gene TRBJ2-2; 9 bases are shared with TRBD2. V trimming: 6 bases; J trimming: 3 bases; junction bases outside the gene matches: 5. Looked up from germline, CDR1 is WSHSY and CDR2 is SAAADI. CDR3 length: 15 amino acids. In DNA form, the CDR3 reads TGCGCCAGCAGAGTAGCGGGAGCGGACACCGGGGAGCTGTTTTTT. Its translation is CASRVAGADTGELFF.

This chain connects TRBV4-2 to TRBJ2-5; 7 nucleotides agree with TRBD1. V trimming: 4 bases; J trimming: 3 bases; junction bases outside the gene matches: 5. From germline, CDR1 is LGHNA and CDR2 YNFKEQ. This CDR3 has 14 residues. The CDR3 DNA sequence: TGTGCCAGCAGCCCCTCCGGGACAGAAGAGACCCAGTACTTC. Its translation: CASSPSGTEETQYF.

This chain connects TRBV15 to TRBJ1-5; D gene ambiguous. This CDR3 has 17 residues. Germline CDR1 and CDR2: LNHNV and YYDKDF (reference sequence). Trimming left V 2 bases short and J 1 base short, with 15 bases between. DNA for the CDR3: TGTGCCACCAGCAGAACGAGGGCGGGAAGGAGCAATCAGCCCCAGCATTTT. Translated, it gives CATSRTRAGRSNQPQHF.

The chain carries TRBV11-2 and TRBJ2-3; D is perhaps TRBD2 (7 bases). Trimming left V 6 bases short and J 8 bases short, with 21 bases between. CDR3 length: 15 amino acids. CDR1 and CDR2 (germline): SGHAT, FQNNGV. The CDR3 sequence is CASRPTFGGGGTQYF. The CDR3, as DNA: TGTGCCAGCAGGCCTACTTTTGGGGGGGGCGGTACGCAGTATTTT.

CDR3 protein: CASSQLTAGGAFF. DNA for the CDR3: TGTGCCAGCAGCCAACTTACAGCAGGGGGGGCTTTCTTT. The chain recombines TRBV14 with TRBJ1-1; 7 bases line up with TRBD1. The CDR3 consists of 13 residues. Germline V gene sequence: CDR1 SGHDN, CDR2 FVKESK. J gave up 11 bases and V 2 bases, and 8 bases lay outside the gene matches.

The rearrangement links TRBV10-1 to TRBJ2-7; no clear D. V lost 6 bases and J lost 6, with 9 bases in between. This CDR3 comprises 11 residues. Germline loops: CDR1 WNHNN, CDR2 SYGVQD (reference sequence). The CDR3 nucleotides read TGCGCCAGCAGAACCGAAGGCGAGCAGTACTTC. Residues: CASRTEGEQYF.

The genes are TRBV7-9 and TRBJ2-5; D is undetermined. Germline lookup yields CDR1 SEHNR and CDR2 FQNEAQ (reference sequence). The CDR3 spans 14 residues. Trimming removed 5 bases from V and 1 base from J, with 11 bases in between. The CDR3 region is CASSLAPAQETQYF. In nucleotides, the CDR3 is TGTGCCAGCAGCCTCGCCCCGGCCCAAGAGACCCAGTACTTC.

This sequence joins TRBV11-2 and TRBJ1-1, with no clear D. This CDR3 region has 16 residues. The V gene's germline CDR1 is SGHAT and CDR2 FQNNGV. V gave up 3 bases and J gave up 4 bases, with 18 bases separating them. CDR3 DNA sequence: TGTGCCAGCAGCTTTACCCAACTGAACCCGGGCACTGAAGCTTTCTTT. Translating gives CASSFTQLNPGTEAFF.

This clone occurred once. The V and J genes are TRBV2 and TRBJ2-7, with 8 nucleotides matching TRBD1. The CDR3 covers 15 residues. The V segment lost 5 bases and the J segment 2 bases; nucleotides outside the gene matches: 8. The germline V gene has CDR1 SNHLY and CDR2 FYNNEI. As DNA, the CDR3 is TGTGCCAGCAGTTTCACCGGGACAGGAGCCTACGAGCAGTACTTC. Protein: CASSFTGTGAYEQYF.

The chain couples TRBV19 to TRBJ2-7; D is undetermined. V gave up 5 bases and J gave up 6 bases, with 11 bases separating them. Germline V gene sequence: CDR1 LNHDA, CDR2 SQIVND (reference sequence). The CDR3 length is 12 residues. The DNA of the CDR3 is TGTGCCAGTAGTCTAGGATCACTCGAGCAGTACTTC. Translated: CASSLGSLEQYF.

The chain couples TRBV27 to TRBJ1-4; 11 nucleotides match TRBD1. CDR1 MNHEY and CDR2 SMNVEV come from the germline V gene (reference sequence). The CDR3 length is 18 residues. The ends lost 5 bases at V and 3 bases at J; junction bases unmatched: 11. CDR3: CASSITGTGGQANEKLFF. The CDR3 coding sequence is TGTGCCAGCAGTATTACCGGGACAGGGGGTCAGGCTAATGAAAAACTGTTTTTT.

The CDR3 region is CASSVEPAREYEKLFF. CDR3 nucleotides: TGTGCCAGCAGCGTAGAACCAGCCAGGGAGTACGAAAAACTGTTTTTT. The chain employs TRBV9 and TRBJ1-4; D possibly corresponds to TRBD1 (5 bases). V lost 0 bases and J 8 bases, leaving 17 bases between the germline ends. In germline, CDR1 is SGDLS, CDR2 YYNGEE. The CDR3 has 16 residues. Complete variable domain (other parts from reference TRBV9 and TRBJ1-4): DSGVTQTPKHLITATGQRVTLRCSPRSGDLSVYWYQQSLDQGLQFLIQYYNGEERAKGNILERFSAQQFPDLHSELNLSSLELGDSALYFCASSVEPAREYEKLFFGSGTQLSVL.

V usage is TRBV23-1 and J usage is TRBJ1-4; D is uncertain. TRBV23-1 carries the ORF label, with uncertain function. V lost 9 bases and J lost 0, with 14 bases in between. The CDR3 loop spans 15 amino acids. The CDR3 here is CAREDGCATNEKLFF. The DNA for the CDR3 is TGCGCCAGGGAAGACGGGTGTGCAACTAATGAAAAACTGTTTTTT.

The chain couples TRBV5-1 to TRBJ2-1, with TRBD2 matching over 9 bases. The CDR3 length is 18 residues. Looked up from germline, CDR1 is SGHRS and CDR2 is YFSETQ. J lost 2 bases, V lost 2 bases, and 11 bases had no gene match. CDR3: CASSFTNPGGGAYNEQFF. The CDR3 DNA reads TGCGCCAGCAGCTTTACTAATCCCGGCGGGGGGGCCTACAATGAGCAGTTCTTC.

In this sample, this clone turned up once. The CDR3 loop is CASSIVSVRTAGTYEQYF. The CDR3 DNA reads TGTGCCAGTAGTATTGTTTCGGTGCGGACAGCGGGAACCTACGAGCAGTACTTC. The genes are TRBV19 and TRBJ2-7; possibly TRBD2 for D (7 bases). Germline CDR1 and CDR2: LNHDA and SQIVND (reference sequence). The CDR3 is 18 amino acids. V was pared by 3 bases and J by 2 bases, with 23 bases between.

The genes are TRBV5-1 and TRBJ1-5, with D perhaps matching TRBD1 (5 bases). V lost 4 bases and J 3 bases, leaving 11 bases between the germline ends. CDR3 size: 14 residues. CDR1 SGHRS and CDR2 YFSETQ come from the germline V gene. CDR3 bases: TGCGCCAGCAGCGGAGGGGATGTCAATCAGCCCCAGCATTTT. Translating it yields CASSGGDVNQPQHF.

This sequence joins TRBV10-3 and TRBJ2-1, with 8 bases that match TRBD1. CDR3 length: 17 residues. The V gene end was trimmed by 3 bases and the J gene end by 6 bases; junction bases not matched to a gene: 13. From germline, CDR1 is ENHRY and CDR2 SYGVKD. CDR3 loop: CAISEHQGARGSNEQFF. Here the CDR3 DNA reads TGTGCCATCAGTGAACATCAGGGGGCCCGCGGCTCCAATGAGCAGTTCTTC.

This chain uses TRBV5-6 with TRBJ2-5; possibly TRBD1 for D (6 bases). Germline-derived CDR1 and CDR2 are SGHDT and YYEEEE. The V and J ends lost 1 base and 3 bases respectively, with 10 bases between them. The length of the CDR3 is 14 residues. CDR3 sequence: CASSLIGQKETQYF. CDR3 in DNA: TGTGCCAGCAGCTTGATCGGACAGAAAGAGACCCAGTACTTC.

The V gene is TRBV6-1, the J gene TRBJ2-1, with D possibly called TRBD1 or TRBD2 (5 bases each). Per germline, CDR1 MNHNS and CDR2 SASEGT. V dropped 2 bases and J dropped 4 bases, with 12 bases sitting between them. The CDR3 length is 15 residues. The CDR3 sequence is CASSEQAGAYNEQFF. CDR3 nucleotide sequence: TGTGCCAGCAGTGAACAAGCCGGGGCTTACAATGAGCAGTTCTTC.

The CDR3 reads CASSDLTSGRDEQYF. CDR3 DNA: TGTGCCAGCAGTGACCTGACTAGCGGGAGGGACGAGCAGTACTTC. V usage is TRBV6-1 and J usage is TRBJ2-7, with 14 positions matching TRBD2. This CDR3 region has 15 residues. Unmatched junction bases numbered 3, after V lost 3 bases and J lost 5 bases. In germline, CDR1 is MNHNS, CDR2 SASEGT.